Below are 18 T cell receptor beta chains sequenced from a single sample in a study of blood T cells in healthy people across ages. Combining a sample-barcoded 5' primer with a J-beta primer mix, a second PCR ran for roughly 7 to 12 cycles. TCRdb re-derived calls from the 5' RACE reads in MiXCR, one entry per CDR3 protein. Counted here are some 700,000 distinct CDR3 sequences, 22% occurring once; the ten biggest clones make up 22%. Sequencing input: blood. The source is a man between 65 and 85 years old in good health.

This clonotype appeared a few times. J is TRBJ2-1 and V is TRBV28, with a weak D call TRBD2 (6 bases). The CDR3 loop spans 14 amino acids. In germline, CDR1 is MDHEN, CDR2 SYDVKM. Between the trimmed V and J ends, which lost 7 bases and 7 bases, there was a span of 17 bases. The CDR3 sequence is CASTTGTLWNEQFF. For the CDR3, the DNA is TGTGCCAGCACCACCGGGACTCTGTGGAATGAGCAGTTCTTC.

This clonotype was counted only a few times. This chain links TRBV4-1 with TRBJ2-5; the match to TRBD2 covers 8 bases. The CDR3 consists of 17 residues. Germline V gene data show CDR1 as MGHRA and CDR2 as YSYEKL. V lost 0 bases, J lost 5 bases, and 11 bases stayed unmatched. CDR3 bases: TGCGCCAGCAGCCAAGATGGAGTTGCGGGGGGTGTGGAGACCCAGTACTTC. It yields the protein CASSQDGVAGGVETQYF.

Notes on this clonotype: The germline gene is not matched at one end of the junction; a read error may be the cause. The genes are TRBV2 and TRBJ2-7; TRBD2 agrees at 9 bases. The CDR3 covers 13 residues. Germline lookup yields CDR1 SNHLY and CDR2 FYNNEI. CDR3 region: CAGRGGGADEQYF. The CDR3 DNA follows: TGTGCCGGCAGGGGCGGGGGGGCCGACGAGCAGTACTTC.

This chain joins TRBV20-1 and TRBJ1-1; 10 bases are a match to TRBD1. J was trimmed by 1 base and V by 0 bases; bases with no gene match: 2. Germline CDR1 DFQATT, CDR2 SNEGSKA (reference sequence). This CDR3 region has 15 residues. CDR3: CSAREDRGTNTEAFF. Here the CDR3 DNA reads TGCAGTGCTAGAGAGGACAGGGGGACGAACACTGAAGCTTTCTTT.

The gene calls are TRBV20-1 and TRBJ2-4; D gene uncertain. Trimming removed 4 bases at V and 1 base at J, with 14 bases between. Germline-derived CDR1 and CDR2 are DFQATT and SNEGSKA (reference sequence). CDR3 length: 15 amino acids. The CDR3 here is CSATEQTIAKNIQYF. DNA for the CDR3: TGCAGTGCTACCGAGCAGACAATCGCCAAAAACATTCAGTACTTC.

J is TRBJ2-1 and V is TRBV5-1, with 8 bases matching TRBD1. This CDR3 is 14 amino acids long. The germline V gene has CDR1 SGHRS and CDR2 YFSETQ. The trim removed 4 bases at V and 9 bases at J, leaving 9 bases unmatched. The chain's CDR3 is CASSPGQGGSEQFF. The CDR3 nucleotides read TGCGCCAGCAGCCCTGGACAGGGAGGTAGTGAGCAGTTCTTC.

This clonotype was counted between two and nine times. The chain couples TRBV5-1 to TRBJ2-1; 11 positions agree with TRBD2. The junction had 10 bases not matched to a gene; V was cut back by 2 bases and J by 6 bases. This CDR3 is built from 17 residues. CDR1 is SGHRS and CDR2 is YFSETQ in the germline V gene. The CDR3 protein is CASSLILAGGGSNEQFF. CDR3 DNA sequence: TGCGCCAGCAGCTTAATATTAGCGGGAGGGGGAAGCAATGAGCAGTTCTTC.

The chain carries TRBV10-3 and TRBJ2-3, with 8 bases that match TRBD1. This CDR3 comprises 14 residues. Trimming cost V 6 bases and J 2 bases; bases outside gene matches: 4. Per germline, CDR1 ENHRY and CDR2 SYGVKD. DNA of the CDR3: TGTGCCATCAGCTACAGGGGGGCCACAGATACGCAGTATTTT. Translated: CAISYRGATDTQYF.

V is TRBV7-8 and J is TRBJ2-5, with 7 positions matching TRBD2. The DNA end is a closer match to TRBJ2-1, so the J assignment may be wrong. The CDR3 extends over 15 amino acids. CDR1 and CDR2 (germline): SGHVS, FQNEAQ. The CDR3 DNA follows: TGTGCCAGCATTATTATCGGGACTACCCTCAATGAGCAGTTCTTC. This translates into CASIIIGTTLNEQFF.

With respect to this clonotype: This may be a read error, as it is one base from a much larger clone. The CDR3 ends on some other residue instead of the conserved phenylalanine or tryptophan, so this is likely a read error. This chain connects TRBV7-6 to TRBJ1-1; D is unresolved. Germline-derived CDR1 and CDR2 are SGHVS and FNYEAQ. V shed 0 bases and J shed 1 base, with 6 bases lying between them. The CDR3 consists of 14 residues. CDR3 amino acids: CASSLAGGNTEAFL. The DNA of the CDR3 is TGTGCCAGCAGCTTAGCGGGCGGGAACACTGAAGCTTTCCTT.

This clonotype was counted only a few times. This chain joins TRBV29-1 and TRBJ2-5; 7 nucleotides match TRBD2. Germline V gene data show CDR1 as SQVTM and CDR2 as ANQGSEA. Losses at the gene ends were 1 base for V and 2 bases for J; bases not matched to a gene: 4. The CDR3 consists of 14 residues. CDR3 protein: CSVEGSAGQETQYF. The CDR3 nucleotides read TGCAGCGTTGAAGGTTCAGCGGGGCAAGAGACCCAGTACTTC. Drawing the rest from reference TRBV29-1 and TRBJ2-5, the complete variable domain is SAVISQKPSRDICQRGTSLTIQCQVDSQVTMMFWYRQQPGQSLTLIATANQGSEATYESGFVIDKFPISRPNLTFSTLTVSNMSPEDSSIYLCSVEGSAGQETQYFGPGTRLLVL.

This clonotype was found a few times. This chain connects TRBV5-1 to TRBJ2-1, with 7 nucleotides matching TRBD1. With 1 base clipped from V and 8 bases from J, the junction kept 3 bases outside the gene matches. The CDR3 consists of 13 residues. Germline V gives CDR1 SGHRS, CDR2 YFSETQ. The CDR3 DNA is TGCGCCAGCAGCTTGAGGGGGCCGGATGAGCAGTTCTTC. Its translation: CASSLRGPDEQFF. Filled out from reference TRBV5-1 and TRBJ2-1, the complete variable domain reads KAGVTQTPRYLIKTRGQQVTLSCSPISGHRSVSWYQQTPGQGLQFLFEYFSETQRNKGNFPGRFSGRQFSNSRSEMNVSTLELGDSALYLCASSLRGPDEQFFGPGTRLTVL.

In nucleotides, the CDR3 is TGTGCCAGCGGTCAACTCTTTGGCGGTTGGGTTGACAAAAACATTCAGTACTTC. Amino acids: CASGQLFGGWVDKNIQYF. The chain combines TRBV28 with TRBJ2-4; no reliable D call. Trimming shortened V by 8 bases and J by 3 bases, and 26 bases separated the two germline ends. This CDR3 is 18 amino acids long. Germline V gene data show CDR1 as MDHEN and CDR2 as SYDVKM.

This clonotype was observed many times. V is TRBV5-1 and J is TRBJ2-1; 10 nucleotides line up with TRBD2. The CDR3 runs 14 residues. Germline V CDR1 and CDR2: SGHRS, YFSETQ. Germline trimming cut 5 bases from V and 5 bases from J; bases unmatched to any gene: 4. As DNA, the CDR3 is TGCGCCAGCAGGCCTAGCGGGGGACACAATGAGCAGTTCTTC. Amino acids: CASRPSGGHNEQFF.

The J gene is TRBJ2-2, the V gene TRBV12-3 or TRBV12-4, with unresolved D. The CDR3 runs to 15 residues. With 2 bases removed from V and 2 bases from J, the gap between germline ends came to 9 bases. CDR3 nucleotide sequence: TGTGCCAGCAGTTTACGGCAGCCCAACACCGGGGAGCTGTTTTTT. It is translated as CASSLRQPNTGELFF.

The V gene is TRBV12-3 or TRBV12-4, the J gene TRBJ2-1; D is perhaps TRBD2 (5 bases). V lost 3 bases, J lost 9 bases, and 12 bases lay in between. The CDR3 is 13 residues long. CDR3 bases: TGTGCCAGCAGTTTCGGTTTAGAGGGTGAGCAGTTCTTC. Its translation is CASSFGLEGEQFF.

This clonotype was seen more than once but under ten times. The rearrangement uses TRBV20-1 and TRBJ1-1; 7 positions match TRBD1. Germline CDR1 DFQATT, CDR2 SNEGSKA (reference sequence). The V gene end was trimmed by 5 bases and the J gene end by 6 bases; junction bases not matched to a gene: 6. The CDR3 has 12 amino acids. Here the CDR3 reads CSARQGGAEAFF. Here the CDR3 DNA reads TGCAGTGCTCGACAGGGAGGGGCTGAAGCTTTCTTT.

The chain links TRBV7-8 to TRBJ2-5, with D perhaps matching TRBD1 or TRBD2 (5 bases each). The CDR3 is 14 residues long. V lost 6 bases and J 2 bases, leaving 13 bases between the germline ends. Per germline, CDR1 SGHVS and CDR2 FQNEAQ. CDR3 nucleotide sequence: TGTGCCAGCAGTCGAGGGGCAAAGCAAGAGACCCAGTACTTC. It encodes CASSRGAKQETQYF.